The T cell receptor beta chain described here comes from a study of cytomegalovirus exposure and HLA in healthy donors. Primers: 60 Vbeta forward and 13 Jbeta reverse. Measured with immunoSEQ multiplex PCR; TCRdb has only the in-frame clones, and not every one. The table has 150,000 to 200,000 clones, approximately 80% seen once; the top ten hold around 2.5%. This CDR3 region has 14 residues. Sequencing was done on a sample of PBMCs. The origin of this receptor is a woman aged 40 to 50 in good health and CMV-seropositive. The chain uses TRBV1 and TRBJ2-1; TRBD2, the D gene given by the table, was not confirmed from the DNA. TRBV1 is an annotated pseudogene. The CDR3: CTSSLRLAGVEQFF. The CDR3 DNA reads as TGCACCAGCAGCCTTCGACTAGCGGGAGTTGAGCAGTTCTTC.